This TCR beta chain derives from a study of blood T cell repertoires in COVID-19. Study-wide context: Samples of COVID-19 (acute and convalescent) were obtained from the United States, Italy and Spain. PBMCs, B-cell-depleted T cells, or T cells were the source of the cDNA or gDNA that made up the material.

From germline, CDR1 is SQVTM and CDR2 ANQGSEA. With V trimmed by 6 bases and J by 2 bases, 7 bases remained unmatched. This CDR3 is built from 14 residues. Assay used: immunoSEQ multiplex PCR; TCRdb lists only in-frame clones, some missing. Of fewer than 70,000 clones in the sample, 80% to 90% were seen once. The genes are TRBV29-1 and TRBJ1-3; TRBD1 matches 7 bases. Sequenced input: peripheral blood. The TCR comes from a woman in her sixties with acute or convalescent COVID-19. CDR3 protein: CSVSPGTAGNTIYF. CDR3 sequence (DNA): TGCAGCGTCTCCCCGGGGACAGCTGGAAACACCATATATTTT.